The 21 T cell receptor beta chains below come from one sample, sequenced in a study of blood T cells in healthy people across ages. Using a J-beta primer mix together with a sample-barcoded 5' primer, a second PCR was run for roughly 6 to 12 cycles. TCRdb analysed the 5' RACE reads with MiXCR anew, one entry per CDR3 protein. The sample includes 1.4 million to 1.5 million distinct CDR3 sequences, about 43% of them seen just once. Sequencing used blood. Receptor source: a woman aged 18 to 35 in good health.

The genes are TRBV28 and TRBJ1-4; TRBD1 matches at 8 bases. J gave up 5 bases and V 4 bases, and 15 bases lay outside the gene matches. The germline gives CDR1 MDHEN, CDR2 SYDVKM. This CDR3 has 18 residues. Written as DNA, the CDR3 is TGTGCCAGCAGTTGGACAGGGTTAAAGGATTGGGGAAATGAAAAACTGTTTTTT. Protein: CASSWTGLKDWGNEKLFF. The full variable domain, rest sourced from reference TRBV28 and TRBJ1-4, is DVKVTQSSRYLVKRTGEKVFLECVQDMDHENMFWYRQDPGLGLRLIYFSYDVKMKEKGDIPEGYSVSREKKERFSLILESASTNQTSMYLCASSWTGLKDWGNEKLFFGSGTQLSVL.

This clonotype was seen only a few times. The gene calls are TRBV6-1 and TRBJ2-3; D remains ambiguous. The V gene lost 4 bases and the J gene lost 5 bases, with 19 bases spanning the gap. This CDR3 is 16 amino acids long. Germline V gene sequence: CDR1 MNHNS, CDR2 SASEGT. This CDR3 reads CASSASFRPGGDTQYF. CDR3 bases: TGTGCCAGCAGTGCTTCCTTCAGGCCAGGTGGAGATACGCAGTATTTT.

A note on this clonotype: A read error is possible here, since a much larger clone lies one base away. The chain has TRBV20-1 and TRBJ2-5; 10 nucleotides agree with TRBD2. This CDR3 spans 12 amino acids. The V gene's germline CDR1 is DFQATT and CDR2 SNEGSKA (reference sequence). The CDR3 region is CNGGTSAETQYF. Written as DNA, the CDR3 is TGCAATGGAGGGACTAGCGCAGAGACCCAGTACTTC.

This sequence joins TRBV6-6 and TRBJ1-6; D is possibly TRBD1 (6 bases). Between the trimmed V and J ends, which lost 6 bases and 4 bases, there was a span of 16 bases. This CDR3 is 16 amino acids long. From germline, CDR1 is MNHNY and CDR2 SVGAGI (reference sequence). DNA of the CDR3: TGTGCCAGCAGATTGACAGGATCGGGATATAATTCACCCCTCCACTTT. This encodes CASRLTGSGYNSPLHF.

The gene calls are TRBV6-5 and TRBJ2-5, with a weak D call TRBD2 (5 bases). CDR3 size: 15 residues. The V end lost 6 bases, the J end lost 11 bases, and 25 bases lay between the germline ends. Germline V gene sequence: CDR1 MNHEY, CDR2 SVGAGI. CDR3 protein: CASSQGGPTYNEQYF. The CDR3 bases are TGTGCCAGCAGCCAAGGAGGCCCGACCTACAATGAGCAGTACTTC.

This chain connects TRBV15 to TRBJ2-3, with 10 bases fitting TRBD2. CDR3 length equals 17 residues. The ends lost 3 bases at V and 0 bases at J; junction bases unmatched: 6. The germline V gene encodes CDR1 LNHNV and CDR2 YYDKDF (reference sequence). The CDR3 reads CATSSGLTSGSTDTQYF. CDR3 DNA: TGTGCCACCAGCAGTGGGTTGACTAGCGGGAGCACAGATACGCAGTATTTT.

CDR3: CASNQGSGQPQHF. The CDR3 DNA sequence: TGTGCCAGCAATCAGGGTTCGGGTCAGCCCCAGCATTTT. The chain joins TRBV2 to TRBJ1-5, with D perhaps TRBD1 (5 bases). The CDR3 spans 13 residues. Germline CDR1 and CDR2: SNHLY and FYNNEI. The V end lost 7 bases, the J end lost 6 bases, and 13 bases lay between the germline ends.

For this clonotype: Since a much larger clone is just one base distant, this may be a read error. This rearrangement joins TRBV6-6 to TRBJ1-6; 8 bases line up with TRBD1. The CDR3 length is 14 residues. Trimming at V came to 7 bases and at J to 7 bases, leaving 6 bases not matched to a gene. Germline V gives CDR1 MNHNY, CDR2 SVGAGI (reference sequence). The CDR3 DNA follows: TGTGCCAGCACCCCGCCAGGGGGCAATTCACCCCTCCACTTT. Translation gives CASTPPGGNSPLHF.

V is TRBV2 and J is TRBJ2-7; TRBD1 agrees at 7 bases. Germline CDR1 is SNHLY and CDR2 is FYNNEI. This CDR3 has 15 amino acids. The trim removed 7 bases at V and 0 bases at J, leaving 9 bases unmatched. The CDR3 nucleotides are TGTGCCAGCAAAGTTGAGACAGGGCCCTCCTACGAGCAGTACTTC. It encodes CASKVETGPSYEQYF.

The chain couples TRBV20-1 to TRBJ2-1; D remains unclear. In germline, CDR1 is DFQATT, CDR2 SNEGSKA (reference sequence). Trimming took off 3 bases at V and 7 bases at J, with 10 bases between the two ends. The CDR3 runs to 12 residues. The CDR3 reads CSASGLGNEQFF. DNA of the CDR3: TGCAGTGCTAGCGGGTTGGGGAATGAGCAGTTCTTC.

CDR3 residues: CAISGIRNQPQHF. CDR3 DNA sequence: TGTGCCATCAGTGGGATAAGGAATCAGCCCCAGCATTTT. The chain employs TRBV10-3 and TRBJ1-5, with unresolved D. CDR3 length: 13 amino acids. V lost 4 bases and J lost 4, with 8 bases in between. The germline gives CDR1 ENHRY, CDR2 SYGVKD.

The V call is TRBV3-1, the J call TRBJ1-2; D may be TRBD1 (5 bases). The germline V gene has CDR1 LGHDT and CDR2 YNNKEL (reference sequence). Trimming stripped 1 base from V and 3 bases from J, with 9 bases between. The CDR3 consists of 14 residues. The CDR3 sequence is CASSQAKGHYGYTF. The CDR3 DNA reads TGTGCCAGCAGCCAAGCTAAGGGGCACTATGGCTACACCTTC.

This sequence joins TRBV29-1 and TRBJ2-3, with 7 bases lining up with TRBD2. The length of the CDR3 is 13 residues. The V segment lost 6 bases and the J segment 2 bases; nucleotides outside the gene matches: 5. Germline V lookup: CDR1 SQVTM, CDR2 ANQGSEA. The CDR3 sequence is CSVTSRFTDTQYF. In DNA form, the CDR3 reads TGCAGCGTGACTAGCCGTTTCACAGATACGCAGTATTTT.

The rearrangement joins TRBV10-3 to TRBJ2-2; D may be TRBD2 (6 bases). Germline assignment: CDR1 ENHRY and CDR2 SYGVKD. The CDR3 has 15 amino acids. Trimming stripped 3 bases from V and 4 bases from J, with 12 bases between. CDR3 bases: TGTGCCATCAGTGATGGCGGGAAAGGCACCGGGGAGCTGTTTTTT. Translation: CAISDGGKGTGELFF.

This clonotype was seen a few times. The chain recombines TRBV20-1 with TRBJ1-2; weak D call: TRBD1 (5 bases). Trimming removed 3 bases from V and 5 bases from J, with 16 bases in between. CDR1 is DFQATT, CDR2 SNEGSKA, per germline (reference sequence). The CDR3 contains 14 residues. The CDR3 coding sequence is TGCAGTGCTAGTCCCCCGACAGTGAGATATGGCTACACCTTC. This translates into CSASPPTVRYGYTF.

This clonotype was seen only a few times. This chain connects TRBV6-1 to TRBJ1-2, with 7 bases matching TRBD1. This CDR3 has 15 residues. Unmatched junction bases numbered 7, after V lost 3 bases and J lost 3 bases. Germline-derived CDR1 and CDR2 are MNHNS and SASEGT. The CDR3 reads CASSDHTGADYGYTF. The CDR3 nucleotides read TGTGCCAGCAGTGATCACACAGGGGCCGACTATGGCTACACCTTC.

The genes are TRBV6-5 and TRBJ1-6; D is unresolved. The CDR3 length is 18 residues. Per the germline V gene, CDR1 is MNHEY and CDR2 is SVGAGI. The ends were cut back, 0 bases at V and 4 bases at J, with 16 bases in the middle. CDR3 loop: CASSYSNFGGVYNSPLHF. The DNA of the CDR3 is TGTGCCAGCAGTTACTCGAATTTTGGTGGGGTTTATAATTCACCCCTCCACTTT.

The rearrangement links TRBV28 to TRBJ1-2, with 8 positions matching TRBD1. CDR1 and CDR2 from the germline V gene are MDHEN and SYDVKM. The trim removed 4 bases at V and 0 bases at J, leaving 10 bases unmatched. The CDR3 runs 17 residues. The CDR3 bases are TGTGCCAGCAGTTCGTCAGGGACAGGTGCTTCTAACTATGGCTACACCTTC. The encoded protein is CASSSSGTGASNYGYTF.

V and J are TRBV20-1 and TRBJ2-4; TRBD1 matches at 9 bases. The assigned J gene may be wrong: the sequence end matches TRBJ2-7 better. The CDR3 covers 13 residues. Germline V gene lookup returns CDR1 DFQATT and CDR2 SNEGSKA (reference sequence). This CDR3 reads CSAYPGQGYEQYF. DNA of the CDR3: TGCAGTGCATACCCGGGACAGGGCTACGAGCAGTACTTC.

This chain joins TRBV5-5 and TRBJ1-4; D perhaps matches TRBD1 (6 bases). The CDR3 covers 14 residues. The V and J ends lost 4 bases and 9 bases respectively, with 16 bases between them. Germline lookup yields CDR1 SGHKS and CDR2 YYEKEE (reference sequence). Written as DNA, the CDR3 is TGTGCCAGCAGCCTGGGGGGGCCGGGTCAAAAACTGTTTTTT. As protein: CASSLGGPGQKLFF.

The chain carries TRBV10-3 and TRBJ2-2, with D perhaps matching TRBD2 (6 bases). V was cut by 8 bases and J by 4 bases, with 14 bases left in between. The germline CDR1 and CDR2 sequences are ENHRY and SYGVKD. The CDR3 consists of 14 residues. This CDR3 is CAIGIAESTGELFF. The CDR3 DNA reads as TGTGCCATCGGGATAGCGGAATCCACCGGGGAGCTGTTTTTT.